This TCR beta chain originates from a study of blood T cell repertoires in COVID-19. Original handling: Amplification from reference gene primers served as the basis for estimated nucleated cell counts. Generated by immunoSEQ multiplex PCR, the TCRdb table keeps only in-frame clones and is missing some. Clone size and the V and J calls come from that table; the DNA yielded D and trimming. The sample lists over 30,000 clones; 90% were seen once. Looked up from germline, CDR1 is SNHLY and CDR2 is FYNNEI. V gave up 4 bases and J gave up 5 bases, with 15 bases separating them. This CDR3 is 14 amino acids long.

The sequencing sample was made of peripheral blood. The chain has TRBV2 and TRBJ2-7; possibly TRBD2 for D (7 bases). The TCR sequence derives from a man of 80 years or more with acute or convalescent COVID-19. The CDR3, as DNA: TGTGCCAGCAGTGCCACGGGGGGCGGCCACGAGCAGTACTTC. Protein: CASSATGGGHEQYF. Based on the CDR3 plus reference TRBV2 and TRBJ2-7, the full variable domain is EPEVTQTPSHQVTQMGQEVILRCVPISNHLYFYWYRQILGQKVEFLVSFYNNEISEKSEIFDDQFSVERPDGSNFTLKIRSTKLEDSAMYFCASSATGGGHEQYFGPGTRLTVT.